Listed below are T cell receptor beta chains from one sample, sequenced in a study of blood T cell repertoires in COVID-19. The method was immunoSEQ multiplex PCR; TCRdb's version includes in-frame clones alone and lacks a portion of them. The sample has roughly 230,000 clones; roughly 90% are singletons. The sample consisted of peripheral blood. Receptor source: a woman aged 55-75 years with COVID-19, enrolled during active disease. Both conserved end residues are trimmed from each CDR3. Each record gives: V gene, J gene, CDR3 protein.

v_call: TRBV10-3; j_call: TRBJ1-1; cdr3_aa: AISSPQDSSLAEAF
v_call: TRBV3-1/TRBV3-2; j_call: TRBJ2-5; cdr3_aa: ASRYSETQY
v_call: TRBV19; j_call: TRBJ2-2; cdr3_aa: ASSIRHGSTGELF
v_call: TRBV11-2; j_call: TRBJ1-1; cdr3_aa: ASSVRFGGIEAF
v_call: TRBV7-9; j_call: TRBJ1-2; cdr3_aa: ASSLIVSLDVNYGYT
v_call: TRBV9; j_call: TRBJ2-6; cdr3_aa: ASSVGQGFGANVLT
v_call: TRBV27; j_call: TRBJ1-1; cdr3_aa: ASSPTGVNTEAF
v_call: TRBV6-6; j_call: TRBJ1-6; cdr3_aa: ASKKREGQGNSPLH
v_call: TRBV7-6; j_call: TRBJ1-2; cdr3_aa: ASSTRQGAHS
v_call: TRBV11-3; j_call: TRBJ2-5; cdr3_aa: ASSLGDRGSQETQY
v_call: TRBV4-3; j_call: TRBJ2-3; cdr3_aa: ASSLRAGLRTDTQY
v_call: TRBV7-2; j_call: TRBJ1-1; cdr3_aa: ASSLALGATEAF
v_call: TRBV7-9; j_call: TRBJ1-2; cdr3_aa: ASGQPGGRYGYT
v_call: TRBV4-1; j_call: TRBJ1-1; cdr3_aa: ASSQVRGNTEAF
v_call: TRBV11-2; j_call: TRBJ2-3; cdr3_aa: ASSFTVTQY
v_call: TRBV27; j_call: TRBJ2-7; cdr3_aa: ASSLRQAISYEQY
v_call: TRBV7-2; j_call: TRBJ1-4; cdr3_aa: ASSLGPGQTNEKLF
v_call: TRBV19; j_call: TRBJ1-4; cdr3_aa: ASSIFRTNEKLF
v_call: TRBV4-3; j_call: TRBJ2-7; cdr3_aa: ASSLAANSYEQY